This T cell receptor beta chain derives from a study of T cells in Graves' hyperthyroidism and ophthalmopathy. Study-level points and caveats: Progression to ophthalmopathy was predicted a median of roughly 6.8 months early.

Orbital computed tomography and thyroid ultrasound, together with serum TRAb and thyroxine and clinical symptoms, were used for diagnoses. Worth noting for this clonotype: The antigen remains undetermined.

Germline V gives CDR1 SGHTA, CDR2 FQGNSA. The trim removed 0 bases at V and 4 bases at J, leaving 1 base unmatched. The CDR3 is made up of 14 amino acids. RNA transcripts gave rise to amplified TCR beta CDR3 regions. The TCR CDR3 was amplified in a first-round RT-PCR using the HTBI primer set. TCRdb re-called the multiplex PCR reads through MiXCR, storing one row per CDR3 protein. This table has 130,000 or so distinct CDR3 sequences, roughly a fifth appearing once. Specimen: blood. V gene TRBV7-2 combines with J gene TRBJ2-3; 7 positions match TRBD2. This clonotype was sampled from a woman aged 45-65 years with Graves' hyperthyroidism that later progressed to Graves' ophthalmopathy. The CDR3: CASSLAGLSDTQYF. In DNA, the CDR3 is TGTGCCAGCAGCTTAGCGGGACTATCAGATACGCAGTATTTT.